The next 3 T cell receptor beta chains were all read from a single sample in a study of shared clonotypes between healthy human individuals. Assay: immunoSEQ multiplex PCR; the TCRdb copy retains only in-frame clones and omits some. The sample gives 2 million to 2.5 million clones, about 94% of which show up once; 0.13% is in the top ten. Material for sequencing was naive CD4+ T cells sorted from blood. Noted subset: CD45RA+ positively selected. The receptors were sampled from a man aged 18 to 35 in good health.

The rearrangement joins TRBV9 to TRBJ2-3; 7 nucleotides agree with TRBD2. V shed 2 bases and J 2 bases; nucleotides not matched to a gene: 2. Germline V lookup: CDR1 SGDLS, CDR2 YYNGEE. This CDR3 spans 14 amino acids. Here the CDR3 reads CASSVGTITDTQYF. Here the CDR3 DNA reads TGTGCCAGCAGCGTCGGGACTATCACAGATACGCAGTATTTT.

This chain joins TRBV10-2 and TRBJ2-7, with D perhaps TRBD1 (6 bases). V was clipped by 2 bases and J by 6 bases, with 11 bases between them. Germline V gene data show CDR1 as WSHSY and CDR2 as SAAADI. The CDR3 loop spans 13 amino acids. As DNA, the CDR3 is TGCGCCAGCAGTGAGCCAGACAGGTCCGAGCAGTACTTC. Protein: CASSEPDRSEQYF.

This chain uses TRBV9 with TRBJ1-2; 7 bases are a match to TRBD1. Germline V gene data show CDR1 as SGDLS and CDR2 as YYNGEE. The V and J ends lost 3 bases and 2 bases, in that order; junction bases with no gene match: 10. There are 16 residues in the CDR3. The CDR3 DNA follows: TGTGCCAGCAGCGCCCCTTCACAGGGGCGGAACTATGGCTACACCTTC. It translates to CASSAPSQGRNYGYTF.